What follows are 21 T cell receptor beta chains derived from one specimen sequenced in a study of blood T cell repertoires in COVID-19. Sequencing used immunoSEQ multiplex PCR; TCRdb keeps in-frame clones, though not all of them. Among under 45,000 clones, approximately 88% were seen once, and the ten largest hold around 9.6%. What was sequenced was peripheral blood. The receptors were gathered from a human donor in a cohort sampled during active COVID-19.

This chain connects TRBV5-1 to TRBJ2-3; maybe TRBD2 (6 bases). V was pared by 0 bases and J by 3 bases, with 8 bases between. Germline V gene data show CDR1 as SGHRS and CDR2 as YFSETQ. This CDR3 comprises 14 residues. As DNA, the CDR3 is TGCGCCAGCAGCTTGGGCGGGATAACAGATACGCAGTATTTT. It yields the protein CASSLGGITDTQYF.

This chain uses TRBV3-1 (or the pseudogene TRBV3-2) with TRBJ1-5; tentative D call: TRBD1 (6 bases). V shed 0 bases and J shed 0 bases, with 18 bases lying between them. From germline, CDR1 is LGHDT and CDR2 YNNKEL (reference sequence). This CDR3 has 19 amino acids. In DNA, the CDR3 is TGTGCCAGCAGCCAAGAAGCCACGGGGGGCGGCGGTAGCAATCAGCCCCAGCATTTT. As protein: CASSQEATGGGGSNQPQHF.

V and J are TRBV7-6 and TRBJ2-7; D might be TRBD1 (6 bases). V lost 5 bases and J 2 bases, leaving 13 bases between the germline ends. CDR1 and CDR2 (germline): SGHVS, FNYEAQ. The CDR3 contains 14 residues. The CDR3 DNA reads as TGTGCCAGCAGCAACCGCGAGGGGGCCTACGAGCAGTACTTC. Translated, it gives CASSNREGAYEQYF.

V gene TRBV7-2 combines with J gene TRBJ2-3; TRBD1 might be the D (6 bases). Germline lookup yields CDR1 SGHTA and CDR2 FQGNSA. The CDR3 has 18 amino acids. Trimming stripped 1 base from V and 2 bases from J, with 19 bases between. The CDR3 is CASSLVGGLSLNTDTQYF. DNA for the CDR3: TGTGCCAGCAGCTTAGTTGGGGGCCTGTCCCTAAACACAGATACGCAGTATTTT. Combining the CDR3 with reference TRBV7-2 and TRBJ2-3 gives the whole variable domain GAGVSQSPSNKVTEKGKDVELRCDPISGHTALYWYRQSLGQGLEFLIYFQGNSAPDKSGLPSDRFSAERTGGSVSTLTIQRTQQEDSAVYLCASSLVGGLSLNTDTQYFGPGTRLTVL.

The chain joins TRBV19 to TRBJ2-2; D perhaps matches TRBD1 (5 bases). This CDR3 has 16 amino acids. Trimming took 3 bases from V and 1 from J, leaving 12 bases between them. Per germline, CDR1 LNHDA and CDR2 SQIVND (reference sequence). Here the CDR3 DNA reads TGTGCCAGTAGTATCTTTCAGGGAAAGAACACCGGGGAGCTGTTTTTT. Amino acid sequence: CASSIFQGKNTGELFF.

The chain couples TRBV11-3 to TRBJ2-3; D is perhaps TRBD1 (6 bases). The CDR3 extends over 13 amino acids. Trimming pared 5 bases from V and 8 bases from J, leaving 14 bases between. Germline V lookup: CDR1 SGHNT, CDR2 YENEEA. For the CDR3, the DNA is TGTGCCAGCAGCCCCACAGGGTCGGGTACGCAGTATTTT. It translates to CASSPTGSGTQYF. Full variable domain (outside the CDR3, taken from reference TRBV11-3 and TRBJ2-3): EAGVVQSPRYKIIEKKQPVAFWCNPISGHNTLYWYLQNLGQGPELLIRYENEEAVDDSQLPKDRFSAERLKGVDSTLKIQPAELGDSAVYLCASSPTGSGTQYFGPGTRLTVL.

The chain employs TRBV5-4 and TRBJ2-3; tentative D call: TRBD1 (6 bases). The CDR3 contains 16 residues. The germline V and J ends were trimmed by 0 bases and 6 bases, with 17 bases remaining between them. Germline values: CDR1 SGHNT, CDR2 YYREEE (reference sequence). CDR3 protein: CASSLGAGDRSDTQYF. DNA of the CDR3: TGTGCCAGCAGCTTGGGGGCAGGGGACCGTTCGGATACGCAGTATTTT.

The genes are TRBV2 and TRBJ1-4; 9 nucleotides align to TRBD1. Germline CDR1 SNHLY, CDR2 FYNNEI. V trimming: 7 bases; J trimming: 7 bases; junction bases outside the gene matches: 7. The CDR3 contains 14 residues. Written as DNA, the CDR3 is TGTGCCAGCACCCGACAGGGGGGGGGTGAAAAACTGTTTTTT. Encoded protein: CASTRQGGGEKLFF.

V and J are TRBV6-5 and TRBJ2-3; 8 bases align to TRBD2. Per the germline V gene, CDR1 is MNHEY and CDR2 is SVGAGI. J gave up 3 bases and V 4 bases, and 3 bases lay outside the gene matches. This CDR3 has 14 residues. CDR3 loop: CASSFGGATDTQYF. CDR3 coding DNA: TGTGCCAGCAGTTTCGGGGGGGCAACAGATACGCAGTATTTT.

This chain's CDR3 is CASSQDWVGGVNTGELFF. CDR3 in DNA: TGTGCCAGCAGCCAAGATTGGGTAGGGGGGGTAAACACCGGGGAGCTGTTTTTT. The chain uses TRBV4-2 and TRBJ2-2; D might be TRBD2 (7 bases). V lost 0 bases, J lost 2 bases, and 16 bases lay in between. The CDR3 runs 18 residues. The germline V gene has CDR1 LGHNA and CDR2 YNFKEQ.

The V and J genes are TRBV2 and TRBJ2-6, with TRBD1 matching over 9 bases. Germline V gene lookup returns CDR1 SNHLY and CDR2 FYNNEI. V shed 5 bases and J 0 bases; nucleotides not matched to a gene: 2. CDR3 length: 16 residues. CDR3 sequence (DNA): TGTGCCAGCAGTACGACAGGGGGCTCTGGGGCCAACGTCCTGACTTTC. It is translated as CASSTTGGSGANVLTF.

Only one count was recorded for this clone. This chain joins TRBV6-5 and TRBJ1-1; possible D gene TRBD1, 6 bases. The CDR3 has 14 residues. V lost 7 bases and J 1 base, leaving 13 bases between the germline ends. CDR1 is MNHEY and CDR2 is SVGAGI in the germline V gene. The CDR3 sequence is CASTQRQENTEAFF. The CDR3 bases are TGTGCCAGCACCCAAAGACAGGAGAACACTGAAGCTTTCTTT.

The rearrangement uses TRBV30 and TRBJ2-3, with 7 positions matching TRBD2. Germline-derived CDR1 and CDR2 are GTSNPN and SVGIG (reference sequence). After removal of 0 bases from V and 0 bases from J, the junction contained 12 bases not matched to a gene. This CDR3 comprises 18 residues. This CDR3 is CAWSVPLLLAESTDTQYF. The CDR3, as DNA: TGTGCCTGGAGTGTACCCCTCCTTCTAGCGGAAAGCACAGATACGCAGTATTTT.

This clone was seen just once. The chain carries TRBV7-6 and TRBJ2-3; 10 bases map to TRBD2. Trimming cost V 2 bases and J 2 bases; bases outside gene matches: 13. The CDR3 length is 19 residues. CDR1 SGHVS and CDR2 FNYEAQ come from the germline V gene. The CDR3 sequence is CASSLSYPSGGAITDTQYF. In DNA form, the CDR3 reads TGTGCCAGCAGCTTATCGTATCCTAGCGGGGGAGCTATCACAGATACGCAGTATTTT.

This sequence joins TRBV28 and TRBJ2-1; tentative D call: TRBD1 (6 bases). The ends were cut back, 5 bases at V and 9 bases at J, with 17 bases in the middle. CDR1 is MDHEN and CDR2 is SYDVKM in the germline V gene. The CDR3 has 14 amino acids. CDR3 coding DNA: TGTGCCAGCAGTCCAACTCTTGGGGGCCTTGAGCAGTTCTTC. Translation: CASSPTLGGLEQFF.

The chain couples TRBV5-1 to TRBJ1-3; D is ambiguous. The CDR3 totals 13 residues. Trimming stripped 0 bases from V and 8 bases from J, with 9 bases between. Germline V lookup: CDR1 SGHRS, CDR2 YFSETQ. This chain's CDR3 is CASSLDDSDTIYF. As DNA, the CDR3 is TGCGCCAGCAGCTTGGATGACTCGGACACCATATATTTT.

The V call is TRBV19, the J call TRBJ1-5, with D possibly being TRBD1 (5 bases). Trimming pared 2 bases from V and 3 bases from J, leaving 8 bases between. The CDR3 extends over 14 amino acids. CDR1 LNHDA and CDR2 SQIVND come from the germline V gene (reference sequence). The chain's CDR3 is CASSIYRNNQPQHF. The CDR3 DNA reads TGTGCCAGTAGTATATACAGGAACAATCAGCCCCAGCATTTT.

The chain uses TRBV2 and TRBJ2-3; D not certain. There are 13 residues in the CDR3. Per the germline V gene, CDR1 is SNHLY and CDR2 is FYNNEI. Between the trimmed V and J ends, which lost 6 bases and 1 base, there was a span of 8 bases. CDR3: CASRTRGTDTQYF. The CDR3 bases are TGTGCCAGCAGGACCCGGGGCACAGATACGCAGTATTTT.

The chain couples TRBV9 to TRBJ1-3, with 12 bases that match TRBD1. The CDR3 has 17 residues. Germline CDR1 reads SGDLS; CDR2 reads YYNGEE. V lost 4 bases and J lost 2; bases outside the gene matches: 7. CDR3 coding DNA: TGTGCCAGCAGCCCGGGACAGGGGGCGATCACTGGAAACACCATATATTTT. Translated: CASSPGQGAITGNTIYF.

The rearrangement links TRBV4-3 to TRBJ2-2, with 8 positions matching TRBD2. The J segment lost 3 bases and the V segment lost 0 bases, leaving 6 bases of the junction unmatched. Germline V gene lookup returns CDR1 LGHNA and CDR2 YSLEER. This CDR3 region has 17 residues. CDR3: CASSQDFRGGDTGELFF. The CDR3 DNA reads TGCGCCAGCAGCCAAGATTTCCGGGGGGGCGACACCGGGGAGCTGTTTTTT.

This sequence joins TRBV6-2 or TRBV6-3 and TRBJ2-4; D unresolved. This CDR3 is built from 11 residues. Germline V gene data show CDR1 as MNHEY and CDR2 as SVGEGT. The V and J ends lost 2 bases and 7 bases respectively, with 3 bases between them. The CDR3 nucleotides read TGTGCCAGCAGTTACCAGAACATTCAGTACTTC. Its protein is CASSYQNIQYF.